Sequencing of this T cell receptor (beta chain) was carried out in a study of CD8+CD57+ T cells in acquired aplastic anemia. Overall study results and limits: Patients and controls shared about 27 CD8+ CDR3 sequences. No significant difference in CD8+ Simpson's diversity was found between patients and controls.

The TCR beta profiling, which covered VDJ combination and CDR3 sequence, was carried out using genomic DNA as the template. TCRdb used MiXCR to reprocess the reads, holding one entry per CDR3 protein. This sample yields approximately 45,000 distinct CDR3 sequences, of which 70% to 80% are seen a single time; less than 40% belongs to the top ten. Details on this clonotype: Its cognate antigen is unknown. Germline is not matched at one junction end, which may reflect a read error.

The CDR3 is 13 amino acids. Germline CDR1 LNHDA, CDR2 SQIVND (reference sequence). This chain connects TRBV19 to TRBJ2-7, with a possible D match to TRBD2 (6 bases). Sample: sorted CD4+, CD8+, or CD8+CD57+ T cells (not recorded which) from PBMCs. The source is a human donor in good health, serving as a control. The CDR3 region is CASQVPGRNEQYF. The CDR3 coding sequence is TGCGCCAGTCAAGTTCCAGGGAGGAACGAGCAGTACTTC.